The next 17 T cell receptor beta chains were all read from a single sample in a study of blood T cell repertoires in COVID-19. Profiled with immunoSEQ multiplex PCR; TCRdb holds only in-frame clones, not every one. This table has about 370,000 clones, more than 80% appearing once. Sequencing was done on a sample of peripheral blood. The receptor source for this set is a woman in her 30s with COVID-19, enrolled during active disease.

J is TRBJ2-3 and V is TRBV7-2; D gene unclear. The V end lost 1 base, the J end lost 0 bases, and 8 bases lay between the germline ends. This CDR3 has 15 residues. Germline V gene lookup returns CDR1 SGHTA and CDR2 FQGNSA. The DNA of the CDR3 is TGTGCCAGCAGCTTAGGCGGAATCAGCACAGATACGCAGTATTTT. Translation gives CASSLGGISTDTQYF.

V is TRBV28 and J is TRBJ2-5, with 9 nucleotides matching TRBD2. With 4 bases clipped from V and 5 bases from J, the junction kept 11 bases outside the gene matches. The CDR3 extends over 16 amino acids. CDR1 and CDR2 from the germline V gene are MDHEN and SYDVKM. The CDR3 sequence: CASSSLAGGPGETQYF. The CDR3 DNA is TGTGCCAGCAGTTCCTTGGCGGGGGGGCCGGGGGAGACCCAGTACTTC.

The chain uses TRBV6-2 or TRBV6-3 and TRBJ2-1, with D maybe TRBD1 (5 bases). The ends were cut back, 6 bases at V and 8 bases at J, with 14 bases in the middle. This CDR3 comprises 13 residues. Germline V gene sequence: CDR1 MNHEY, CDR2 SVGEGT. CDR3 DNA: TGTGCCAGCAGCCTCTGGGGCCGGGATGAGCAGTTCTTC. It yields the protein CASSLWGRDEQFF.

The gene calls are TRBV6-1 and TRBJ2-1; 11 bases line up with TRBD2. This CDR3 has 17 residues. V lost 4 bases and J lost 6; bases outside the gene matches: 11. Looked up from germline, CDR1 is MNHNS and CDR2 is SASEGT. The CDR3 loop is CASSARTSGRFSNEQFF. The CDR3 coding sequence is TGTGCCAGCAGTGCCCGGACTAGCGGGCGGTTTTCCAATGAGCAGTTCTTC.

V and J are TRBV7-8 and TRBJ1-1, with D possibly TRBD1 on 6 matching bases. Trimming stripped 4 bases from V and 3 bases from J, with 12 bases between. This CDR3 has 14 residues. Germline CDR1 is SGHVS and CDR2 is FQNEAQ. For the CDR3, the DNA is TGTGCCAGCAGCTCCAATGCAGGGGACACTGAAGCTTTCTTT. Amino acid sequence: CASSSNAGDTEAFF.

As DNA, the CDR3 is TGCGCCAGCAATGGACTAGCGGGGACAGATACGCAGTATTTT. Protein: CASNGLAGTDTQYF. The J gene is TRBJ2-3, the V gene TRBV10-2; 12 bases align to TRBD2. In germline, CDR1 is WSHSY, CDR2 SAAADI. V lost 7 bases to trimming and J lost 3 bases; unmatched junction nucleotides: 2. The CDR3 has 14 residues.

The chain recombines TRBV7-9 with TRBJ1-2; D is perhaps TRBD1 (5 bases). The CDR3 is 11 amino acids. Trimming took 3 bases from V and 7 from J, leaving 6 bases between them. Per germline, CDR1 SEHNR and CDR2 FQNEAQ (reference sequence). Here the CDR3 reads CASSFQGGYTF. The CDR3 DNA is TGTGCCAGCAGCTTTCAGGGTGGCTACACCTTC.

The rearrangement joins TRBV19 to TRBJ1-2, with D tentatively TRBD1 (6 bases). Germline assignment: CDR1 LNHDA and CDR2 SQIVND (reference sequence). V shed 6 bases and J shed 5 bases, with 22 bases lying between them. The length of the CDR3 is 16 residues. The CDR3 coding sequence is TGTGCCAGTAGGGCGATACAGGGTCCCGCCCGATATGGCTACACCTTC. It is translated as CASRAIQGPARYGYTF. The whole variable domain, filled in from reference TRBV19 and TRBJ1-2, reads DGGITQSPKYLFRKEGQNVTLSCEQNLNHDAMYWYRQDPGQGLRLIYYSQIVNDFQKGDIAEGYSVSREKKESFPLTVTSAQKNPTAFYLCASRAIQGPARYGYTFGSGTRLTVV.

A few counts support this clone. The V gene is TRBV2, the J gene TRBJ1-1; maybe TRBD1 (6 bases). V was clipped by 7 bases and J by 0 bases, with 12 bases between them. This CDR3 spans 14 amino acids. Germline V gene data show CDR1 as SNHLY and CDR2 as FYNNEI. The CDR3 DNA reads TGTGCCAGCACCTCAGGACAGATGAACACTGAAGCTTTCTTT. Translating gives CASTSGQMNTEAFF. The whole variable domain, filled in from reference TRBV2 and TRBJ1-1, reads EPEVTQTPSHQVTQMGQEVILRCVPISNHLYFYWYRQILGQKVEFLVSFYNNEISEKSEIFDDQFSVERPDGSNFTLKIRSTKLEDSAMYFCASTSGQMNTEAFFGQGTRLTVV.

The genes are TRBV30 and TRBJ2-2; 8 nucleotides agree with TRBD1. Germline values: CDR1 GTSNPN, CDR2 SVGIG (reference sequence). The CDR3 sequence is 13 residues long. J lost 2 bases, V lost 5 bases, and 1 base had no gene match. CDR3 sequence (DNA): TGTGCCTGGGGGACAGGCAACACCGGGGAGCTGTTTTTT. Residues: CAWGTGNTGELFF.

This sequence joins TRBV5-1 and TRBJ2-3; 11 nucleotides line up with TRBD2. CDR1 and CDR2 (germline): SGHRS, YFSETQ. CDR3 length equals 15 residues. The J segment lost 5 bases and the V segment lost 0 bases, leaving 2 bases of the junction unmatched. The chain's CDR3 is CASSLVLAGEDTQYF. Here the CDR3 DNA reads TGCGCCAGCAGCTTGGTACTAGCGGGGGAAGATACGCAGTATTTT.

The rearrangement links TRBV11-3 to TRBJ2-7; D gene unclear. CDR1 and CDR2 from the germline V gene are SGHNT and YENEEA. This CDR3 contains 12 residues. The V and J ends lost 5 bases and 3 bases respectively, with 8 bases between them. This chain's CDR3 is CASSQGDYEQYV. For the CDR3, the DNA is TGTGCCAGCAGCCAAGGAGACTACGAGCAGTACGTC.

Worth noting for this clone: The same CDR3 arises from other DNA sequences in this sample as well. V usage is TRBV7-2 and J usage is TRBJ1-1; D remains unclear. Trimming stripped 2 bases from V and 1 base from J, with 8 bases between. The CDR3 consists of 14 residues. The germline gives CDR1 SGHTA, CDR2 FQGNSA. The DNA for the CDR3 is TGTGCCAGCAGCTTATTGGGCGCGAACACTGAAGCTTTCTTT. Translation: CASSLLGANTEAFF.

The chain joins TRBV2 to TRBJ1-1; D uncertain. V lost 8 bases, J lost 1 base, and 14 bases lay in between. CDR3 length: 14 residues. The germline V gene encodes CDR1 SNHLY and CDR2 FYNNEI. The CDR3 DNA is TGTGCCAGCGGAGAGGCCCGAACGAACACTGAAGCTTTCTTT. This sequence encodes CASGEARTNTEAFF.

CDR3 sequence: CASSQDGEGDTQYF. CDR3 DNA sequence: TGTGCCAGCAGCCAAGATGGCGAGGGCGATACGCAGTATTTT. The gene calls are TRBV4-2 and TRBJ2-3; perhaps TRBD2 as D (5 bases). The CDR3 is 14 amino acids. The germline V and J ends were trimmed by 0 bases and 6 bases, with 10 bases remaining between them. Germline V CDR1 and CDR2: LGHNA, YNFKEQ.

This rearrangement joins TRBV5-6 to TRBJ2-1; possibly TRBD1 for D (5 bases). Trimming pared 2 bases from V and 7 bases from J, leaving 13 bases between. The CDR3 loop spans 14 amino acids. Per germline, CDR1 SGHDT and CDR2 YYEEEE. The CDR3 nucleotides are TGTGCCAGCAGCTTCCGGCAGGGTTCGAATGAGCAGTTCTTC. Amino acids: CASSFRQGSNEQFF.

The V and J genes are TRBV5-4 and TRBJ2-5; 14 nucleotides align to TRBD2. Germline V lookup: CDR1 SGHNT, CDR2 YYREEE (reference sequence). The CDR3 is 16 amino acids. The ends lost 3 bases at V and 4 bases at J; junction bases unmatched: 5. This CDR3 reads CASSWRTSGGPETQYF. The CDR3 DNA reads as TGTGCCAGCAGCTGGAGGACTAGCGGGGGGCCAGAGACCCAGTACTTC.